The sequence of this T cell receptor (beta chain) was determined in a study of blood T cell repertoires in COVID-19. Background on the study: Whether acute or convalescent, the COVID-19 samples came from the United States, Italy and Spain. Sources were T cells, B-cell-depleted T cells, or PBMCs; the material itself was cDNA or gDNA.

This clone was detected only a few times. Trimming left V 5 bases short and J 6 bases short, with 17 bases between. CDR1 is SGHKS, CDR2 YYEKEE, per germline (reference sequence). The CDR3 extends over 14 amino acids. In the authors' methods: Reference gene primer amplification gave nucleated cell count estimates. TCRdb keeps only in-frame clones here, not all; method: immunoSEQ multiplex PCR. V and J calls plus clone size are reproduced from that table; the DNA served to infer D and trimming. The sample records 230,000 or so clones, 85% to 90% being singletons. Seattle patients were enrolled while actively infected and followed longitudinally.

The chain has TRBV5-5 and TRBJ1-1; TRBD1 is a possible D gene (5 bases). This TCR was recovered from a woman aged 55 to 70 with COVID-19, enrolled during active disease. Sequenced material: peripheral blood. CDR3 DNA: TGTGCCAGCAGTTTACTCAGGGAGGCGGCTGAAGCTTTCTTT. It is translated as CASSLLREAAEAFF.